This TCR beta chain came from a study of T cell responses to AZD1222 COVID-19 vaccine. Study results and limitations: Repertoires in all cases were sampled only once the peak T cell response had passed. With dominance at 160-218 and 743-854, vaccine-associated CD4 TCRs spanned spike. Donors were largely white British and mainly female; clonal diversity was possibly underestimated.

Comment on this clone: Its target is unknown.

J lost 1 base, V lost 4 bases, and 12 bases had no gene match. CDR1 and CDR2 (germline): LNHDA, SQIVND (reference sequence). This CDR3 has 18 residues. The assay was immunoSEQ multiplex PCR, and TCRdb's table has in-frame clones only and misses some. The sample comprises about 140,000 clones, about 90% of which are singletons, and roughly 7.5% rests with the top ten. The chain links TRBV19 to TRBJ2-3; 9 nucleotides line up with TRBD2. The TCR was taken from an adult who received the MenACWY meningococcal vaccine as a control. This sample comprised peripheral blood, obtained 28 days after the second dose of the MenACWY control vaccine. The CDR3 loop is CASSNPWVAGEGTDTQYF. CDR3 sequence (DNA): TGTGCCAGTAGTAACCCTTGGGTAGCGGGGGAAGGCACAGATACGCAGTATTTT.